This T cell receptor (beta chain) was sequenced during a study of T cell changes during pregnancy in multiple sclerosis. CDR1 MDHEN and CDR2 SYDVKM come from the germline V gene. The V and J ends lost 2 bases and 1 base respectively, with 14 bases between them. The CDR3 loop spans 16 amino acids. This clone was observed a handful of times. The method was immunoSEQ multiplex PCR; TCRdb's version includes in-frame clones alone and lacks a portion of them. This repertoire shows approximately 30,000 clones, roughly 89% found once; its top ten account for about 10%. V and J are TRBV28 and TRBJ1-1, with D uncertain. Sequenced here: CD8+ T cells from peripheral blood mononuclear cells, sampled in the second trimester of pregnancy. The origin of this receptor is a female donor with multiple sclerosis, enrolled in a pregnancy study. CDR3 amino acids: CASSLTPGPRNTEAFF. The CDR3 nucleotides read TGTGCCAGCAGTTTAACGCCAGGCCCCCGGAACACTGAAGCTTTCTTT. The full variable domain, rest sourced from reference TRBV28 and TRBJ1-1, is DVKVTQSSRYLVKRTGEKVFLECVQDMDHENMFWYRQDPGLGLRLIYFSYDVKMKEKGDIPEGYSVSREKKERFSLILESASTNQTSMYLCASSLTPGPRNTEAFFGQGTRLTVV.